Sequencing of this T cell receptor (beta chain) was carried out in a study of control samples from healthy donors and cancer patients. Sequencing was performed with immunoSEQ multiplex PCR; in TCRdb, only in-frame clones are kept and a portion is missing. This repertoire includes some 190,000 clones. CDR1 is SGHTA, CDR2 FQGNSA, per germline. The CDR3 loop spans 14 amino acids. J was trimmed by 4 bases and V by 5 bases; bases with no gene match: 7. Material for sequencing was blood. The rearrangement joins TRBV7-2 to TRBJ2-5, with 7 bases that match TRBD2. The TCR originated in a woman aged 25 to 39 in good health. CDR3 sequence reads: CASSRLGEGETQYF. In DNA form, the CDR3 reads TGTGCCAGCAGCCGCCTCGGGGAGGGAGAGACCCAGTACTTC. The variable domain in full, completed from reference TRBV7-2 and TRBJ2-5, reads GAGVSQSPSNKVTEKGKDVELRCDPISGHTALYWYRQSLGQGLEFLIYFQGNSAPDKSGLPSDRFSAERTGGSVSTLTIQRTQQEDSAVYLCASSRLGEGETQYFGPGTRLLVL.